The present T cell receptor (beta chain) was sequenced within a study of cytomegalovirus exposure and HLA in healthy donors. 13 Jbeta primers and 60 Vbeta primers were used for the PCR. Sequencing used immunoSEQ multiplex PCR; TCRdb keeps in-frame clones, though not all of them. Here the sample table reports some 60,000 clones. Germline CDR1 SEHNR, CDR2 FQNEAQ (reference sequence). The V and J ends lost 5 bases and 0 bases, in that order; junction bases with no gene match: 3. The length of the CDR3 is 15 residues. The source is a male donor in good health and CMV-seronegative. Sequencing was carried out using PBMCs. The chain couples TRBV7-9 to TRBJ2-2; 7 bases map to TRBD1. As DNA, the CDR3 is TGTGCCAGCAGCCCCGACAGGGCGAACACCGGGGAGCTGTTTTTT. Protein product: CASSPDRANTGELFF.